This TCR beta chain was documented in a study of T cell responses to AZD1222 COVID-19 vaccine. Germline V gene data show CDR1 as LNHNV and CDR2 as YYDKDF (reference sequence). Trimming stripped 1 base from V and 0 bases from J, with 9 bases between. CDR3 length: 16 residues. Assay used: immunoSEQ multiplex PCR; TCRdb lists only in-frame clones, some missing. Of about 130,000 clones detected, roughly nine tenths appear once; the ten largest clones hold roughly a tenth. The gene calls are TRBV15 and TRBJ1-4, with D uncertain. This receptor was identified in an adult who received the AZD1222 COVID-19 vaccine. Sequencing was performed on peripheral blood, taken 28 days after the second AZD1222 dose. For the CDR3, the DNA is TGTGCCACCAGCAGAGGGGTCCAAGCAACTAATGAAAAACTGTTTTTT. Translation gives CATSRGVQATNEKLFF.